The clone carrying this TCR beta chain was counted between two and nine times. TCRdb itself ran the 5' RACE reads through MiXCR, one entry per CDR3 protein. The sample includes about 470,000 distinct CDR3 sequences, 15% to 20% of them seen just once. This specimen comes from a study of T-cell memory formation after mild COVID-19. What was sequenced was PBMCs or a T cell subset sorted from them (not recorded which). The sequence derives from an adult woman who had mild COVID-19 (a few samples of this study predate the infection). Cell type and time point are not known.

The CDR3 sequence: CASSNAMYTEAFF. CDR3 coding DNA: TGTGCCAGCAGCAATGCGATGTACACTGAAGCTTTCTTT. The chain carries TRBV21-1 and TRBJ1-1. TRBV21-1 is a pseudogene segment. The CDR3 consists of 13 residues.